This TCR beta chain appears in the sequencing data of a study of PD-1 blockade in classical Hodgkin lymphoma. Study-wide points: Exclusion covered patients beginning nivolumab under 1 year post-ASCT. Diminished baseline TCR diversity has been reported in newly diagnosed patients relative to healthy donors. Possibly reflecting disease activity or prior therapy, repertoire differences have causes that remain undefined. Significantly greater TCR diversity emerged by C4D1 in CD4+ cells but not CD8+ cells.

Only one count was recorded for this clone. Its specificity is not known. Each of the patients experienced relapse following autologous stem cell transplantation, and their brentuximab vedotin exposure differed. This CDR3 is built from 12 residues. Per the germline V gene, CDR1 is SNHLY and CDR2 is FYNNEI. V was clipped by 8 bases and J by 9 bases, with 17 bases between them. Libraries were prepared by immunoSEQ multiplex PCR; TCRdb keeps only in-frame clonotypes and omits some of them. The profile shows 90,000 to 100,000 clones, roughly 81% of them singletons. V and J are TRBV2 and TRBJ2-7; D gene ambiguous. This sequence originates from a human donor with classical Hodgkin lymphoma. Sequencing used peripheral blood mononuclear cells (PBMCs), obtained before the second cycle of nivolumab. CDR3 nucleotide sequence: TGTGCCAGCCGTGCATACAGCGATGGGCAGTACTTC. The encoded protein is CASRAYSDGQYF.